Listed here are 21 T cell receptor beta chains from one sample, sequenced in a study of Ad26.COV2.S vaccination and SARS-CoV-2 variants (dated by TCRdb to about 2021). Library preparation was by the immunoSEQ multiplex PCR assay. In TCRdb, the immuneACCESS table is reduced to in-frame sequences with V and J assigned. These tables do not hold every clone; where another copy was compared, an unresolved V gene accounts for under half, and the others remain unexplained. The sample table contains around 300,000 clones; only one count was recorded for roughly 90% of them. The ten largest clones take up approximately 5.8% of the sample. Reading the label with the study, this specimen's treatment or condition is: around 19 received Ad26.COV2.S at low or high dose, single or two shots; 5 received placebo; per-sample allocation not given. Repertoires of vaccine and placebo recipients were sequenced from samples collected on day 63 after the first injection.

The sample was peripheral blood, taken in a trial of Ad26.COV2.S vaccine versus placebo. The receptors stem from a person between 18 and 65 years old who received the Ad26.COV2.S COVID-19 vaccine or a placebo.

The CDR3 region is CASSPSDGYYEQYF. The DNA for the CDR3 is TGTGCCAGCAGCCCCTCGGACGGCTACTACGAGCAGTACTTC. V gene TRBV6-5 combines with J gene TRBJ2-7; D call uncertain. V lost 6 bases and J 3 bases, leaving 15 bases between the germline ends. CDR1 and CDR2 from the germline V gene are MNHEY and SVGAGI. The CDR3 spans 14 residues.

On this clone itself: Additional DNA sequences in this sample encode the identical CDR3. The chain uses TRBV4-3 and TRBJ2-7, with 7 bases that match TRBD2. Germline loops: CDR1 LGHNA, CDR2 YSLEER. Trimming removed 1 base from V and 3 bases from J; junction bases left unmatched: 3. The CDR3 spans 14 residues. The CDR3 bases are TGCGCCAGCAGCCAAGTAGCGGGTGACTACGAGCAGTACTTC. It specifies CASSQVAGDYEQYF.

The rearrangement uses TRBV12-3 or TRBV12-4 and TRBJ1-1, with D possibly matching TRBD1 (5 bases). The CDR3 covers 13 residues. Trimming removed 4 bases at V and 3 bases at J, with 9 bases between. The CDR3 reads CASSSTGDTEAFF. The CDR3 DNA follows: TGTGCCAGCAGTTCCACGGGGGACACTGAAGCTTTCTTT.

This clone was counted a single time. This rearrangement joins TRBV18 to TRBJ1-6; a weak D match, TRBD1 (5 bases). CDR1 is KGHSH and CDR2 is LQKENI in the germline V gene. V lost 5 bases and J lost 7, with 6 bases in between. The CDR3 has 12 residues. CDR3 sequence (DNA): TGTGCCAGCTCATCAGGGAATTCACCCCTCCACTTT. It specifies CASSSGNSPLHF.

The table lists this clone with a few counts. The rearrangement links TRBV24-1 to TRBJ1-1; D may be TRBD1 (5 bases). V dropped 0 bases and J dropped 3 bases, with 19 bases sitting between them. CDR1 is KGHDR and CDR2 is SFDVKD in the germline V gene. The CDR3 spans 18 residues. The CDR3, as DNA: TGTGCCACCAGTGATTTGATCCTGCCCAGCAGGGAGGACACTGAAGCTTTCTTT. Protein: CATSDLILPSREDTEAFF.

The chain uses TRBV4-3 and TRBJ1-1; D remains unclear. With 0 bases removed from V and 4 bases from J, the gap between germline ends came to 12 bases. CDR1 and CDR2 from the germline V gene are LGHNA and YSLEER. This CDR3 has 15 amino acids. This CDR3 is CASSQDSGKFTEAFF. The DNA for the CDR3 is TGCGCCAGCAGCCAAGATTCTGGGAAGTTCACTGAAGCTTTCTTT.

The chain employs TRBV9 and TRBJ2-3; the D is unclear. Trimming shortened V by 0 bases and J by 6 bases, and 2 bases separated the two germline ends. The CDR3 is made up of 11 amino acids. Germline lookup yields CDR1 SGDLS and CDR2 YYNGEE. The CDR3 spells CASSVGDTQYF. In DNA form, the CDR3 reads TGTGCCAGCAGCGTAGGGGATACGCAGTATTTT.

The chain is built from TRBV4-1 and TRBJ1-1, with no clear D. The CDR3 runs to 14 residues. Trimming stripped 0 bases from V and 7 bases from J, with 12 bases between. Germline values: CDR1 MGHRA, CDR2 YSYEKL. CDR3 loop: CASSQDISPNEAFF. CDR3 in DNA: TGCGCCAGCAGCCAAGATATTTCCCCGAATGAAGCTTTCTTT.

The chain is built from TRBV5-6 and TRBJ1-1; 7 nucleotides match TRBD1. Trimming took 1 base from V and 9 from J; bases not matched to a gene: 15. The CDR3 totals 16 residues. Germline lookup yields CDR1 SGHDT and CDR2 YYEEEE. CDR3 nucleotides: TGTGCCAGCAGCTTGTATGCCCCCCTAGGACAGGTTAAAGCTTTCTTT. Its translation is CASSLYAPLGQVKAFF.

The chain uses TRBV19 and TRBJ2-7, with 10 nucleotides matching TRBD2. This CDR3 is 17 amino acids long. The V segment lost 1 base and the J segment 4 bases; nucleotides outside the gene matches: 10. The V gene's germline CDR1 is LNHDA and CDR2 SQIVND (reference sequence). The CDR3 loop reads CASSIGDSASGGYEQYF. CDR3 nucleotides: TGTGCCAGTAGTATAGGGGATTCTGCTAGCGGGGGATACGAGCAGTACTTC.

This chain links TRBV20-1 with TRBJ2-5; D is unclear. Germline V gene lookup returns CDR1 DFQATT and CDR2 SNEGSKA (reference sequence). This CDR3 comprises 11 residues. V was shortened by 0 bases and J by 6 bases, with 5 bases between the two germline ends. DNA for the CDR3: TGCAGTGCTAGAGATGGGCAGACCCAGTACTTC. It translates to CSARDGQTQYF.

The rearrangement uses TRBV30 and TRBJ1-5; D is uncertain. V was pared by 5 bases and J by 4 bases, with 12 bases between. This CDR3 is 13 amino acids long. Germline CDR1 and CDR2: GTSNPN and SVGIG (reference sequence). CDR3 amino acids: CAWWRQRNQPQHF. CDR3 coding DNA: TGTGCCTGGTGGCGGCAGAGGAATCAGCCCCAGCATTTT.

J is TRBJ1-1 and V is TRBV6-5, with a tentative D call TRBD1 (5 bases). The germline V and J ends were trimmed by 7 bases and 6 bases, with 15 bases remaining between them. CDR1 is MNHEY and CDR2 is SVGAGI in the germline V gene. The length of the CDR3 is 13 residues. The CDR3 nucleotides are TGTGCCAGCATAATAGGTGGGGGGGCTGAAGCTTTCTTT. Its protein is CASIIGGGAEAFF.

The rearrangement uses TRBV29-1 and TRBJ2-2; 12 bases are shared with TRBD2. The V segment lost 7 bases and the J segment 3 bases; nucleotides outside the gene matches: 12. This CDR3 is built from 17 residues. CDR1 and CDR2 from the germline V gene are SQVTM and ANQGSEA. In nucleotides, the CDR3 is TGCAGCGCTGGACTAGCGGGACTTACACCGGACACCGGGGAGCTGTTTTTT. This codes for CSAGLAGLTPDTGELFF.

V usage is TRBV6-5 and J usage is TRBJ1-2; D unclear. Germline CDR1 and CDR2: MNHEY and SVGAGI. V lost 0 bases, J lost 2 bases, and 13 bases lay in between. The CDR3 totals 16 residues. DNA of the CDR3: TGTGCCAGCAGTTACTCAGGAGCGTCGCCGAACTATGGCTACACCTTC. This translates into CASSYSGASPNYGYTF.

As for this clone: One end of the junction is discordant with germline, which a read error may explain. V and J are TRBV13 and TRBJ2-5; the D is unclear. Germline loops: CDR1 PRHDT, CDR2 FYEKMQ (reference sequence). The CDR3 totals 11 residues. The CDR3 spells CASSLRAAVNF. The DNA for the CDR3 is TGTGCCAGCAGCTTAAGAGCCGCGGTAAACTTC.

The chain is built from TRBV6-5 and TRBJ1-1; the D is unclear. The germline V gene has CDR1 MNHEY and CDR2 SVGAGI. The germline V and J ends were trimmed by 4 bases and 12 bases, with 18 bases remaining between them. The CDR3 totals 13 residues. Here the CDR3 DNA reads TGTGCCAGCAGTTCCGATCCGACCGGCTCACCTTTCTTT. This encodes CASSSDPTGSPFF.

As regards this clone: Other DNA sequences in the sample encode the same CDR3. This chain links TRBV9 with TRBJ1-1, with D unresolved. Between the trimmed V and J ends, which lost 0 bases and 3 bases, there was a span of 6 bases. This CDR3 has 13 residues. Germline loops: CDR1 SGDLS, CDR2 YYNGEE. This CDR3 reads CASSVEGHTEAFF. The CDR3 DNA is TGTGCCAGCAGCGTAGAAGGCCACACTGAAGCTTTCTTT.

In nucleotides, the CDR3 is TGTGCCAGCAGTCCGACCGGGGAGCTGTTTTTT. It is translated as CASSPTGELFF. The chain joins TRBV2 to TRBJ2-2, with unresolved D. CDR3 length: 11 amino acids. Germline V CDR1 and CDR2: SNHLY, FYNNEI. Trimming stripped 5 bases from V and 5 bases from J, with 3 bases between.

The table lists this clone with a count of one. V is TRBV11-2 and J is TRBJ2-3; TRBD1 agrees at 10 bases. Germline V CDR1 and CDR2: SGHAT, FQNNGV. CDR3 length: 15 amino acids. J was trimmed by 3 bases and V by 5 bases; bases with no gene match: 5. The CDR3 sequence: CASSEDRGPTDTQYF. Here the CDR3 DNA reads TGTGCCAGCAGCGAAGACAGGGGGCCGACAGATACGCAGTATTTT. Variable domain in full (rest from reference TRBV11-2 and TRBJ2-3): EAGVAQSPRYKIIEKRQSVAFWCNPISGHATLYWYQQILGQGPKLLIQFQNNGVVDDSQLPKDRFSAERLKGVDSTLKIQPAKLEDSAVYLCASSEDRGPTDTQYFGPGTRLTVL.

The rearrangement uses TRBV19 and TRBJ2-1; D is possibly TRBD2 (6 bases). This CDR3 is 13 amino acids long. The V gene's germline CDR1 is LNHDA and CDR2 SQIVND (reference sequence). Between the trimmed V and J ends, which lost 4 bases and 6 bases, there was a span of 10 bases. The CDR3 DNA sequence: TGTGCCAGTAGTAGGGGACTCCGCAATGAGCAGTTCTTC. This translates into CASSRGLRNEQFF. Looking up the rest from reference TRBV19 and TRBJ2-1 gives the full variable domain: DGGITQSPKYLFRKEGQNVTLSCEQNLNHDAMYWYRQDPGQGLRLIYYSQIVNDFQKGDIAEGYSVSREKKESFPLTVTSAQKNPTAFYLCASSRGLRNEQFFGPGTRLTVL.